This T cell receptor (beta chain) was observed in a study of neurological immune-mediated disorders (dated by TCRdb to about 2019). At the level of the whole study: Peripheral blood TCR-beta repertoires from HTLV-I-associated myelopathy (HAM/TSP) patients, multiple sclerosis patients and healthy controls were compared by UMI-based sequencing. Alongside PBMC samples, the set of around 99 TCR-beta libraries contained longitudinal samples, technical triplicates, and paired CD4+ and CD8+ T-cell subsets that had been sorted. Of the approximately 68 subjects in the cohort, about 15 were HAM/TSP patients, some 35 were multiple sclerosis patients, and some 20 were healthy controls. Points the paper makes about the study in general: Expanded clones from different subjects shared no identical CDR3 amino acid sequences, which suggests that TCR-beta repertoires were private in all groups. TCR clonal expansion was greatest in HAM/TSP patients and smallest in MS patients, who ranked below even healthy controls.

cDNA synthesis used template-switch 5'RACE with a primer carrying a 10-nucleotide random unique molecular identifier tagging each TCR transcript. Every sequencing run covered 15-18 subjects and yielded more than 180 million TCR-beta sequences. The RNeasy kit was used to extract total RNA. The KAPA Real-time Library Amplification kit was used to amplify TCR-beta VDJ regions with primers targeting the TCR constant region and the 5'RACE anchor. A first PCR added sample indexes and Illumina adaptors, and a second PCR then raised library yield. After Ampure bead purification, the TCR product of roughly 650 bp was size-selected on a 2% E-gel SizeSelection system. Before pooling, libraries had their quality checked on a Bioanalyzer, their concentration measured with Qubit, and their quantity determined with the Kapa Library Quantification kit. Paired-end 2 x 150 bp sequencing of the libraries was performed on an Illumina HiSeq 2500. To increase sequence diversity, about 25-31% phiX was spiked into each library pool. The authors' analysis ran thus. Quality-filtered reads were processed with the UMI-based MiGEC pipeline, which removed over 75% of raw TCR sequences during error correction. VDJ genes were aligned to IMGT germline references, and clonotypes were defined by unique CDR3 amino acid sequence plus V-J genes. Clonal expansion, Shannon diversity and CDR3 relatedness were evaluated with VDJtools (CalcPairwiseDistances, ClusterSamples), while phylogenetic trees were built in CLCbio workbench. Expanded clones were defined as having at least 8 unique UMIs, based on coefficient-of-variation modelling across technical triplicates. TCRdb ran its own pipeline on the public reads, namely fastp trimming at Q25 and MiXCR clone calling, and kept in-frame beta chains. Each CDR3 protein gets just one entry, which takes the most common genes and DNA from the rows behind it. Here the V and J calls rest on TCRdb's processing, not on the authors' analysis. This sample comprises about 79,000 distinct CDR3 sequences, 13% to 15% of them detected only once. About 6.8% of the sample is held by the ten biggest clonotypes.

Blood bank volunteers in Maryland, USA served as the healthy controls. Libraries from unsorted PBMCs were made from 2 million PBMCs kept in RNAlater at -80 degrees C until RNA extraction. Peripheral blood was subjected to Ficoll-Hypaque density gradient centrifugation to isolate PBMCs, which were then cryopreserved in liquid nitrogen. V and J are truncated by 0 bases and 2 bases respectively, leaving an intervening sequence of 14 bases. The germline V gene encodes CDR1 DFQATT and CDR2 SNEGSKA (reference sequence). The CDR3 has 15 amino acids, counting the end cysteine and phenylalanine. The CDR3 DNA has 45 bases and is translated from base 1. In its sample, this clonotype was seen many times. Its antigen remains undetermined. Base-call qualities are not available, and no considerably larger clone is one nucleotide away.

The rearranged chain carries TRBV20-1 and TRBJ2-7, with the D gene tentatively TRBD1 or TRBD2, based on 5 matching bases in each. This receptor was obtained from a woman aged 50 to 60 in good health. The sequenced sample was PBMCs. The nucleotides are TGCAGTGCTAGAGATACGGGGAACAGGCCCTACGAGCAGTACTTC. Its protein reads: CSARDTGNRPYEQYF.